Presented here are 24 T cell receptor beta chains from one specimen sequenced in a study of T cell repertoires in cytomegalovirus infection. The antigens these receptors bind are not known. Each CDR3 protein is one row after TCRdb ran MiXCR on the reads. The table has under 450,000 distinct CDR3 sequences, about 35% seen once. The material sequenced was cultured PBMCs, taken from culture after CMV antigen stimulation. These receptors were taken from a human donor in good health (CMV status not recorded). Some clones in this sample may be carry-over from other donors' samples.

CDR3 region: CAWGQGSNTDTQYF. The CDR3 DNA reads TGTGCCTGGGGACAGGGATCCAACACAGATACGCAGTATTTT. The chain is built from TRBV30 and TRBJ2-3, with 8 bases fitting TRBD1. The V segment lost 5 bases and the J segment 2 bases; nucleotides outside the gene matches: 6. Germline V CDR1 and CDR2: GTSNPN, SVGIG (reference sequence). CDR3 length: 14 residues.

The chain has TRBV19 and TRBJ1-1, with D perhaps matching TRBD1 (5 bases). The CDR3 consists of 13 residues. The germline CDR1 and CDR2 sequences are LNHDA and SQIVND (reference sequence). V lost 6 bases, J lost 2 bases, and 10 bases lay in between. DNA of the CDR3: TGTGCCAGTAGAAGAGGGGTTAACACTGAAGCTTTCTTT. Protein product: CASRRGVNTEAFF.

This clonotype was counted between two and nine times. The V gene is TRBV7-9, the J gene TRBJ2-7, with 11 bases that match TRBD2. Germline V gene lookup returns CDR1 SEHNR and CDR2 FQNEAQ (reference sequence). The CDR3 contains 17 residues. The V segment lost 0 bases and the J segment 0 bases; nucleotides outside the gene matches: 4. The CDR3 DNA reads TGTGCCAGCAGCTTAGCCATGACTAGCGGGGACTCCTACGAGCAGTACTTC. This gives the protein CASSLAMTSGDSYEQYF.

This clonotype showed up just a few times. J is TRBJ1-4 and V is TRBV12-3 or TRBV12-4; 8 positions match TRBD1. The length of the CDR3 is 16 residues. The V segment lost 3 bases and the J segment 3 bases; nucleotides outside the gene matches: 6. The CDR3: CASSFGSGQANEKLFF. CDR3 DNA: TGTGCCAGCAGTTTTGGTTCGGGACAGGCTAATGAAAAACTGTTTTTT.

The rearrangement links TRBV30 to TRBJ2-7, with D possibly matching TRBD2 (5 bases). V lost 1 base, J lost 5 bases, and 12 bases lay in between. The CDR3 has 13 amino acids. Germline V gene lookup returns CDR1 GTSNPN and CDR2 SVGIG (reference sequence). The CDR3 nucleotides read TGTGCCTGGAGTGGAGGGAACCCGGACGAGCAGTACTTC. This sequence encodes CAWSGGNPDEQYF. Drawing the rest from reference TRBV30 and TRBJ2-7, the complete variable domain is SQTIHQWPATLVQPVGSPLSLECTVEGTSNPNLYWYRQAAGRGLQLLFYSVGIGQISSEVPQNLSASRPQDRQFILSSKKLLLSDSGFYLCAWSGGNPDEQYFGPGTRLTVT.

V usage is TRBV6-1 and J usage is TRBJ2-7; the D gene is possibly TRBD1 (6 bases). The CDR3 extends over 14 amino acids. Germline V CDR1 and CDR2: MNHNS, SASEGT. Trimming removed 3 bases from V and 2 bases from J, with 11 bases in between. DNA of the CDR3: TGTGCCAGCAGTGATCAAAGGACAGCCTACGAGCAGTACGTC. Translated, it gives CASSDQRTAYEQYV.

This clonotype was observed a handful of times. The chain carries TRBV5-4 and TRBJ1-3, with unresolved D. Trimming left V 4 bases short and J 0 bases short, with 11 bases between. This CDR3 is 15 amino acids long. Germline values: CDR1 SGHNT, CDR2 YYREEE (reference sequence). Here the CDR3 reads CASSGPTRSGNTIYF. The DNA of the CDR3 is TGTGCCAGCAGCGGACCGACACGCTCTGGAAACACCATATATTTT.

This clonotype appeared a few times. CDR3 nucleotides: TGTGCCAGCAGTGAAGGGGGGGGCGGAGATGAAGCTTTCTTT. Translated, it gives CASSEGGGGDEAFF. This sequence joins TRBV2 and TRBJ1-1; a possible D gene is TRBD1 (6 bases). Germline CDR1 is SNHLY and CDR2 is FYNNEI. CDR3 length equals 14 residues. V dropped 1 base and J dropped 7 bases, with 13 bases sitting between them.

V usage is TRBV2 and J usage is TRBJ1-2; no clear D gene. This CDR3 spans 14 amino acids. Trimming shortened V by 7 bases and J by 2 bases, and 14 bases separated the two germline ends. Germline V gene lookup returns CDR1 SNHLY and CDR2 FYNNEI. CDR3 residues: CASTIRGTNYGYTF. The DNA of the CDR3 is TGTGCCAGCACGATACGGGGAACCAACTATGGCTACACCTTC. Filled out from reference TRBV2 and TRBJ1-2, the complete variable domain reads EPEVTQTPSHQVTQMGQEVILRCVPISNHLYFYWYRQILGQKVEFLVSFYNNEISEKSEIFDDQFSVERPDGSNFTLKIRSTKLEDSAMYFCASTIRGTNYGYTFGSGTRLTVV.

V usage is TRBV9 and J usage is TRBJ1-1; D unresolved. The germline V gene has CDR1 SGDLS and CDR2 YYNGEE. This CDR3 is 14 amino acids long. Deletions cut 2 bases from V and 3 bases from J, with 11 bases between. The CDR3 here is CASSVEAWDTEAFF. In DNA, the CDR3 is TGTGCCAGCAGCGTGGAGGCGTGGGACACTGAAGCTTTCTTT.

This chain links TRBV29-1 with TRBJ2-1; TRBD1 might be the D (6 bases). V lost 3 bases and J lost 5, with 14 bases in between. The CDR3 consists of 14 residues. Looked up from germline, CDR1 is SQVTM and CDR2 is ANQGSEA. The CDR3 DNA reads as TGCAGCGTTGATACAGGGACAAAGAACAATGAGCAGTTCTTC. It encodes CSVDTGTKNNEQFF.

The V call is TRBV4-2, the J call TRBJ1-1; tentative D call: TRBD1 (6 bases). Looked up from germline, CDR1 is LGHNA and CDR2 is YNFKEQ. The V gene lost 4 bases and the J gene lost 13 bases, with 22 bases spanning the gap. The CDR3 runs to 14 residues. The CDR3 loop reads CASSPTGTNYGYFF. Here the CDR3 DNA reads TGTGCCAGCAGCCCTACCGGGACAAATTACGGATATTTCTTT.

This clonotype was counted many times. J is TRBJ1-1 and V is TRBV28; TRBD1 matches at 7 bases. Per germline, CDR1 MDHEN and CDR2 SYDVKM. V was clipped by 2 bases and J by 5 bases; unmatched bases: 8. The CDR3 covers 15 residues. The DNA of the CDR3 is TGTGCCAGCAGTTTAAGACAGGGTTGGCGGACTGAAGCTTTCTTT. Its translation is CASSLRQGWRTEAFF.

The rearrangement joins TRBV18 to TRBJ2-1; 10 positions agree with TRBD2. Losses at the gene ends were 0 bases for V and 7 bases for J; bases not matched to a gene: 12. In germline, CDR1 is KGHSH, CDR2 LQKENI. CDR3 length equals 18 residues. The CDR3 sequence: CASSPPGLAGADGNEQFF. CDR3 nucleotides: TGTGCCAGCTCACCACCAGGCCTAGCGGGAGCAGATGGTAATGAGCAGTTCTTC.

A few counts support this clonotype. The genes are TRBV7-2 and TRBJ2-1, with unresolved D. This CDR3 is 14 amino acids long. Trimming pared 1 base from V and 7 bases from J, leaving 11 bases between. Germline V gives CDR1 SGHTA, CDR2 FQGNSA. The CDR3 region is CASSLGPPSNEQFF. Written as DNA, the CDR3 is TGTGCCAGCAGCTTAGGGCCACCCTCAAATGAGCAGTTCTTC.

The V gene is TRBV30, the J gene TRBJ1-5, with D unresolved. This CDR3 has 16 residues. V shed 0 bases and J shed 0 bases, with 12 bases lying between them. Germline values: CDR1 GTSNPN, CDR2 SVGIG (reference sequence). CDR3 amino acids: CAWSVGLGYSNQPQHF. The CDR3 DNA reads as TGTGCCTGGAGTGTCGGGCTCGGTTATAGCAATCAGCCCCAGCATTTT.

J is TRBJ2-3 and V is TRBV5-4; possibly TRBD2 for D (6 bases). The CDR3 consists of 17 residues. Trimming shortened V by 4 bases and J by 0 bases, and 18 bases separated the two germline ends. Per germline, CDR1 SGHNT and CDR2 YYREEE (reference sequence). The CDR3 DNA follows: TGTGCCAGCAGCCCCCTAGTTACCGGGACTAGCACAGATACGCAGTATTTT. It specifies CASSPLVTGTSTDTQYF.

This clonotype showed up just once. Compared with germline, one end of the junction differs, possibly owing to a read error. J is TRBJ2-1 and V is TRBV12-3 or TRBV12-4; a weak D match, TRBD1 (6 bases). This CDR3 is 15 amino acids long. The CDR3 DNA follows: TGTGCCTGCAGTCCGGGCAGGGGCTTCTACAATGAGCAGTTCTTC. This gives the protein CACSPGRGFYNEQFF.

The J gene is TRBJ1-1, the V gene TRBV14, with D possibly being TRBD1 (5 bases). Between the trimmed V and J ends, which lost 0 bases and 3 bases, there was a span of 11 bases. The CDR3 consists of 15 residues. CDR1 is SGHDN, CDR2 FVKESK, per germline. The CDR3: CASSQDGGDYTEAFF. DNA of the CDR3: TGTGCCAGCAGCCAAGATGGAGGGGACTACACTGAAGCTTTCTTT. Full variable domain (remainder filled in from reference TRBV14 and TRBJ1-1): EAGVTQFPSHSVIEKGQTVTLRCDPISGHDNLYWYRRVMGKEIKFLLHFVKESKQDESGMPNNRFLAERTGGTYSTLKVQPAELEDSGVYFCASSQDGGDYTEAFFGQGTRLTVV.

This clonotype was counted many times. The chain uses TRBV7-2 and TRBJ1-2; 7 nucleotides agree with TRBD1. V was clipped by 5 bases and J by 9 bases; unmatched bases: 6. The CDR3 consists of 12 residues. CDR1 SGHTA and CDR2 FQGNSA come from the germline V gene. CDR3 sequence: CASSGGTASYTF. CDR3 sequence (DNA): TGTGCCAGCAGCGGCGGGACAGCAAGCTACACCTTC.

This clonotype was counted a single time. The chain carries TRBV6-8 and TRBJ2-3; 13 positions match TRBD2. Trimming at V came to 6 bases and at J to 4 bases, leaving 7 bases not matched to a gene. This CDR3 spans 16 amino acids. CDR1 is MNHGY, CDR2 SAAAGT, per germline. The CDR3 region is CASSKGLAGTADTQYF. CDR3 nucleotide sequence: TGTGCCAGCAGCAAGGGACTAGCGGGAACGGCAGATACGCAGTATTTT.

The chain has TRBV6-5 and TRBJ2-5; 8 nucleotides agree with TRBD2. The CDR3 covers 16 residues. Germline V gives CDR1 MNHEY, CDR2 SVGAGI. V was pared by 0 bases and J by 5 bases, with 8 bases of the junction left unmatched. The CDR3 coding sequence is TGTGCCAGCAGTTACTCGGGAGGACTAGCTTGGGAGACCCAGTACTTC. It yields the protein CASSYSGGLAWETQYF.

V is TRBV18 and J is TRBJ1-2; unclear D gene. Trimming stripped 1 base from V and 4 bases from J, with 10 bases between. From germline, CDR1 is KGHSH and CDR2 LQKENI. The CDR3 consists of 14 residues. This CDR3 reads CASSPQGRIYGYTF. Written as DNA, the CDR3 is TGTGCCAGCTCACCACAGGGAAGGATCTATGGCTACACCTTC. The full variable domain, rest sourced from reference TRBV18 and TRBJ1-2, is NAGVMQNPRHLVRRRGQEARLRCSPMKGHSHVYWYRQLPEEGLKFMVYLQKENIIDESGMPKERFSAEFPKEGPSILRIQQVVRGDSAAYFCASSPQGRIYGYTFGSGTRLTVV.

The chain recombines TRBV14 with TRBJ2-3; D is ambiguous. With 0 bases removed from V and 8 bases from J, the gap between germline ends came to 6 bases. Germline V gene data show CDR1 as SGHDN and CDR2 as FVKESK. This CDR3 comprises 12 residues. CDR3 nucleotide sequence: TGTGCCAGCAGCCAAGAAATAGGTACGCAGTATTTT. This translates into CASSQEIGTQYF.